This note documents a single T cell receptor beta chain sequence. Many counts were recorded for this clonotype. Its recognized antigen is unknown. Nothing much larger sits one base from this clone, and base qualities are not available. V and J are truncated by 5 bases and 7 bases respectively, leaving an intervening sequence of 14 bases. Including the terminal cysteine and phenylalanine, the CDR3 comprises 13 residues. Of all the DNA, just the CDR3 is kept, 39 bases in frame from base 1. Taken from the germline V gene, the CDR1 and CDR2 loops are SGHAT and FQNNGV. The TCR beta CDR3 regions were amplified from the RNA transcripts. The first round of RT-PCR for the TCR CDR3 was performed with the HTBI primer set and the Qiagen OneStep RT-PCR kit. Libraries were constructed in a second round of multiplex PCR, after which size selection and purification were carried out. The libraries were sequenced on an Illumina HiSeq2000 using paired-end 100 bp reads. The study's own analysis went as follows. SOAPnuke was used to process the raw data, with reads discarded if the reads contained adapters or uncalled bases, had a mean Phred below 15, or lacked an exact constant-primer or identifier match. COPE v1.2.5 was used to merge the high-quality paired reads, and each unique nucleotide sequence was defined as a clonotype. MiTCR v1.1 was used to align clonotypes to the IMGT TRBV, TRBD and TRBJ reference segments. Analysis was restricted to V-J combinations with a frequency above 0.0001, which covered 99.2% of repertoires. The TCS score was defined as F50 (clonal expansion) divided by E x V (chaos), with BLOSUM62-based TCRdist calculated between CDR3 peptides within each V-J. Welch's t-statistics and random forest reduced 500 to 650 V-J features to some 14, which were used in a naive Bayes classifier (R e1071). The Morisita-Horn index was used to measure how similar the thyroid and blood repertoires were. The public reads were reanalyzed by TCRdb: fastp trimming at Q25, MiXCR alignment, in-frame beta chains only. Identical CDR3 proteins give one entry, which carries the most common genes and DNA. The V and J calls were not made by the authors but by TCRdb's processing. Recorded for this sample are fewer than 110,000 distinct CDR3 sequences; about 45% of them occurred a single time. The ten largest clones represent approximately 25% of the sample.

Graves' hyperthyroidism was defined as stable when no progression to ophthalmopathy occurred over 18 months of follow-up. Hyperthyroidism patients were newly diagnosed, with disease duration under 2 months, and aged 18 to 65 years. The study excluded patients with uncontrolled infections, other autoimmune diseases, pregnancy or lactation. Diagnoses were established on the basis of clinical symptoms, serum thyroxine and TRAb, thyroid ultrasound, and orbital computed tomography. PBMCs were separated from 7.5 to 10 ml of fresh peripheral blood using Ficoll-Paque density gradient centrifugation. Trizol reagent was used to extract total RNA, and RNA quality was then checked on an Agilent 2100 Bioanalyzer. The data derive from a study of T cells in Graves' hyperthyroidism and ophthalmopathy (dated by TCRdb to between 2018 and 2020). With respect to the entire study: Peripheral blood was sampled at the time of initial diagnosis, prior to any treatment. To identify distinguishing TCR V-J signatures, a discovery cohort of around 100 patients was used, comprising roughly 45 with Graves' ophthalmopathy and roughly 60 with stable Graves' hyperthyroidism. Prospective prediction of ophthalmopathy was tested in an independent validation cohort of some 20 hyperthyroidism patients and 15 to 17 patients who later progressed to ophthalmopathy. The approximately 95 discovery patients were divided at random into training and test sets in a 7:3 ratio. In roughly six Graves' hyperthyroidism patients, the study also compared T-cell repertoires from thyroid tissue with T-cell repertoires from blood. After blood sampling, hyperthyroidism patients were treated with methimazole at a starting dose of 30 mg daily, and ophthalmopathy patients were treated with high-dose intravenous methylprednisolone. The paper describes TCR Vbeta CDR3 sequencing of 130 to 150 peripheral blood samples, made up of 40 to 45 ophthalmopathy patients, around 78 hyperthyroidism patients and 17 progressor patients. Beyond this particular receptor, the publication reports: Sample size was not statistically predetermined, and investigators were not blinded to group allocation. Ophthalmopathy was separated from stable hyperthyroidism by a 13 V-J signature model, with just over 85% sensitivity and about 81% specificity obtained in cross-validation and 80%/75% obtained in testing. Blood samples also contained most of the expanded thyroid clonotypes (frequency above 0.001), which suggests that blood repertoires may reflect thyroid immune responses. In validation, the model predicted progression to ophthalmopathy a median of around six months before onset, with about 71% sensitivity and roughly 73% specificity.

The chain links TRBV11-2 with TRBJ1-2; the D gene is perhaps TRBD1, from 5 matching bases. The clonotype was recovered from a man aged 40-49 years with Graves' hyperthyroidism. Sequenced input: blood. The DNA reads TGTGCCAGCAGCCCGGGGACCGCTTTTGGCTACACCTTC. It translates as CASSPGTAFGYTF.